This TCR beta chain derives from a study of OX40 agonist ivuxolimab in advanced cancers. Regarding the complete study: Ivuxolimab was an agonistic, fully human IgG2 monoclonal antibody directed against OX40 (CD134), a costimulatory receptor. The paper describes the monotherapy dose-escalation part (N of about 52 patients) of the phase I trial of ivuxolimab. Patients were allowed to have had prior anti-PD-1, anti-PD-L1 or anti-CTLA-4 therapy, and roughly two fifths of the dose-escalation patients had been treated with checkpoint inhibitors. Partial responses occurred in three dose-escalation patients, of whom one had hepatocellular carcinoma and two had cutaneous melanoma. In the dose-escalation cohort, approximately 82% of patients were male, and the mean age was around 60 years, with a range of about 23 to 90. Intravenous ivuxolimab was administered to patients every 2 weeks at six dose levels: 0.01, 0.1, 0.3, 1.5, 3 and 10 mg/kg. Of the roughly 52 dose-escalation patients, hepatocellular carcinoma was present in roughly 19, melanoma in about 15, renal cell carcinoma in 9 and head and neck cancer in 9. Peripheral TCRbeta sequencing aimed to test whether ivuxolimab altered TCR sequence diversity and caused clonal T-cell expansion. Broader findings and caveats from the paper: Clonal expansion of both CD4+ and CD8+ blood T cells was observed from baseline to week 6 at doses 0.1 to 3.0 mg/kg. Low levels of normalized T-cell clonal expansion were also seen in some patients who did not respond. Antigen specificity was not determined for the clonally expanded peripheral T cells. In the 0.1-3.0 mg/kg groups, partial responders had among the lowest normalized peripheral clonal expansion, particularly in CD8+ T cells. After ivuxolimab, CD8+ T cells had more expanded clones than CD4+ T cells on average.

The CDR1 and CDR2 encoded by the germline V gene are SGHTA and FQGNSA. At the junction V is shortened by 5 bases and J by 4 bases; bases outside the gene matches: 10. Including cysteine and phenylalanine, the CDR3 has 15 amino acids. The retained sequence is limited to the CDR3, 45 bases, with the frame set at the first base. The trial excluded patients who had a history of autoimmune disease or were on systemic immunosuppression. Peripheral blood for TCR sequencing was drawn from every dose cohort at baseline, at cycle 4 day 1 and at cycle 7 day 1. Samples came from an open-label, multicenter, first-in-human phase I dose-escalation trial of ivuxolimab. The trial enrolled adults with locally advanced or metastatic head and neck squamous cell, hepatocellular, melanoma or renal cell carcinoma. Before TCR sequencing, CD4+ T cells and CD8+ T cells were sorted from peripheral blood as separate populations.

In the case of this clone: The clone's antigen remains unknown. No much larger clone exists at a distance of one base, and base qualities are not known.

Genomic DNA was extracted from sorted cells for sequencing of the TCRbeta CDR3 region. The immunoSEQ Assay was used for sequencing of TCRbeta CDR3 regions. As stored in TCRdb, this immuneACCESS dataset retains in-frame rearrangements with V and J assigned. A fraction of the clones does not appear; measured against another copy, unresolved V genes explain less than half of the discrepancy, and the remainder lacks a known reason. The sample table records more than 75,000 clones; approximately 91% of these occur just once. The ten largest make up more than 0.3% of the sample. The sequencing used CD4+ or CD8+ T cells sorted from blood, collected in a trial of the OX40 agonist ivuxolimab. The sequence was collected from an adult with an advanced solid tumor such as melanoma, head and neck, liver or kidney cancer. Here the chain combines TRBV7-2 and TRBJ2-7; 8 junctional bases match TRBD2. The CDR3 here reads CASSPGGGSEYEQYF. The DNA is TGTGCCAGCAGCCCCGGCGGGGGGAGTGAATACGAGCAGTACTTC.